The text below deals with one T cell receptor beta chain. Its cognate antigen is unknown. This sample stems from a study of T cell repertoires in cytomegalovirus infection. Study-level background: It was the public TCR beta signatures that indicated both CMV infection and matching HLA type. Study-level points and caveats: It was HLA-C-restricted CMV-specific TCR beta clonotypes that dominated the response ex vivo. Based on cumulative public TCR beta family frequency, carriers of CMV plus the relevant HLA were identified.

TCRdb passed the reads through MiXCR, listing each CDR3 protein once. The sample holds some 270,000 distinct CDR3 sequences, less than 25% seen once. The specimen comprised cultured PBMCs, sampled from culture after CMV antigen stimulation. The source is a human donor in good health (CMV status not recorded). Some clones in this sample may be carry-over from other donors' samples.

The CDR3 region has the DNA TGTGCCAGCAGCTTATTCAGTGAAGAGCCCCAGCATTTT. This sequence encodes CASSLFSEEPQHF. The V and J genes are TRBV7-6 and TRBJ1-5; D remains ambiguous. The CDR3 is made up of 13 amino acids. CDR1 SGHVS and CDR2 FNYEAQ come from the germline V gene. V shed 2 bases and J shed 8 bases, with 10 bases lying between them.